This T cell receptor beta chain is drawn from a study of response to subunit inactivated influenza vaccine. TCRdb reprocessed the RT-PCR reads via MiXCR and lists one record per CDR3 protein. This sample carries hundreds of thousands of distinct CDR3 sequences, roughly 27% of them seen once, and the ten largest clones take under 2.5%. Study conclusions and caveats: There was a suggestion from the authors that each seasonal influenza vaccination recruits few new T cells.

For this clonotype: Antigen specificity is unknown.

There are 14 residues in the CDR3. Germline V gives CDR1 MNHNS, CDR2 SASEGT. V lost 7 bases and J 1 base, leaving 12 bases between the germline ends. The source of this sequence is a man between 50 and 59 years old who received an inactivated influenza vaccine. Here the sequenced sample was CD4+ T cells sorted from PBMCs, taken about 5 days after vaccination. V and J are TRBV6-1 and TRBJ2-3; unclear D gene. CDR3 protein: CASTLDGRTDTQYF. CDR3 nucleotides: TGTGCCAGCACCTTGGACGGCCGCACAGATACGCAGTATTTT.